One and the same sample provided the 20 T cell receptor beta chains below, sequenced in a study of PD-1 blockade in classical Hodgkin lymphoma. Measured with immunoSEQ multiplex PCR; TCRdb has only the in-frame clones, and not every one. This table holds around 30,000 clones, approximately 81% found once. Sample time point: cycle 4 day 1 (C4D1), after five to seven weeks of nivolumab. In every patient, relapse followed autologous stem cell transplantation, while exposure to brentuximab vedotin differed. Isolation of CD4+ T cells from thawed PBMCs was performed by magnetic negative selection. Sample: CD4+ T cells from blood, taken before the fourth cycle of nivolumab. These TCRs come from a human donor with classical Hodgkin lymphoma.

This clone was counted a few times. The chain is built from TRBV15 and TRBJ1-5; D is ambiguous. The CDR3 covers 13 residues. Germline loops: CDR1 LNHNV, CDR2 YYDKDF (reference sequence). The V and J ends lost 5 bases and 11 bases respectively, with 16 bases between them. Here the CDR3 reads CATSGKNLKAQHF. The CDR3 region has the DNA TGTGCCACCAGCGGAAAAAATCTTAAGGCCCAGCATTTT.

This sequence joins TRBV29-1 and TRBJ1-2; D remains ambiguous. Germline V gene lookup returns CDR1 SQVTM and CDR2 ANQGSEA. This CDR3 is built from 13 residues. The V gene lost 2 bases and the J gene lost 5 bases, with 12 bases spanning the gap. CDR3 in DNA: TGCAGCGTTGAAAGGGCAGGAGATTATGGCTACACCTTC. Translated: CSVERAGDYGYTF. Combining the CDR3 with reference TRBV29-1 and TRBJ1-2 gives the whole variable domain SAVISQKPSRDICQRGTSLTIQCQVDSQVTMMFWYRQQPGQSLTLIATANQGSEATYESGFVIDKFPISRPNLTFSTLTVSNMSPEDSSIYLCSVERAGDYGYTFGSGTRLTVV.

The table lists this clone with a count of one. The J gene is TRBJ2-7, the V gene TRBV19; TRBD2 agrees at 10 bases. V shed 9 bases, J shed 0 bases, and the junction held 8 bases outside the gene matches. The CDR3 totals 15 residues. Germline lookup yields CDR1 LNHDA and CDR2 SQIVND (reference sequence). The CDR3 sequence is CASKLAGELSYEQYF. The CDR3 DNA is TGTGCCAGCAAGCTAGCGGGGGAGCTCTCCTACGAGCAGTACTTC.

The genes are TRBV5-5 and TRBJ2-1; D unclear. Looked up from germline, CDR1 is SGHKS and CDR2 is YYEKEE (reference sequence). V gave up 0 bases and J gave up 9 bases, with 7 bases separating them. CDR3 length: 12 residues. The CDR3 DNA reads TGTGCCAGCAGCTTGGAGGTCTTTGAGCAGTTCTTC. Translating it yields CASSLEVFEQFF.

This clone was detected once. The rearrangement links TRBV30 to TRBJ1-3; tentatively, D is TRBD1 (5 bases). The CDR3 is 12 amino acids. Trimming took 4 bases from V and 1 from J, leaving 5 bases between them. Germline-derived CDR1 and CDR2 are GTSNPN and SVGIG (reference sequence). CDR3 region: CAWTGSGNTIYF. The CDR3 DNA sequence: TGTGCCTGGACAGGGTCTGGAAACACCATATATTTT.

This clone has a handful of counts. The chain links TRBV30 to TRBJ1-3; 9 bases line up with TRBD1. This CDR3 region has 16 residues. V was clipped by 3 bases and J by 0 bases; unmatched bases: 6. CDR1 and CDR2 (germline): GTSNPN, SVGIG (reference sequence). The CDR3: CAWRRDRVLSGNTIYF. The DNA of the CDR3 is TGTGCCTGGAGGAGGGACAGGGTCCTCTCTGGAAACACCATATATTTT.

V gene TRBV5-1 combines with J gene TRBJ2-6, with D unresolved. Germline CDR1 and CDR2: SGHRS and YFSETQ. The CDR3 runs to 15 residues. Trimming pared 0 bases from V and 0 bases from J, leaving 4 bases between. The CDR3 coding sequence is TGCGCCAGCAGCTTGGGGGACTCTGGGGCCAACGTCCTGACTTTC. It specifies CASSLGDSGANVLTF.

J is TRBJ2-5 and V is TRBV5-1; 10 bases agree with TRBD1. Per the germline V gene, CDR1 is SGHRS and CDR2 is YFSETQ. The V gene end was trimmed by 1 base and the J gene end by 0 bases; junction bases not matched to a gene: 6. The length of the CDR3 is 17 residues. CDR3 residues: CASSLMTGGGHQETQYF. CDR3 nucleotide sequence: TGCGCCAGCAGCTTGATGACAGGGGGCGGCCACCAAGAGACCCAGTACTTC.

A few counts support this clone. The CDR3 DNA sequence: TGCGCCAGCAGCTTGGGTCCTAGCGGGGGCCAAGAGACCCAGTACTTC. It encodes CASSLGPSGGQETQYF. V is TRBV5-1 and J is TRBJ2-5; TRBD2 matches at 10 bases. V was pared by 0 bases and J by 1 base, with 3 bases of the junction left unmatched. Germline lookup yields CDR1 SGHRS and CDR2 YFSETQ. This CDR3 is 16 amino acids long.

The chain recombines TRBV5-1 with TRBJ2-2; D may be TRBD2 (6 bases). Trimming took off 3 bases at V and 8 bases at J, with 17 bases between the two ends. The CDR3 totals 15 residues. CDR1 and CDR2 (germline): SGHRS, YFSETQ. The CDR3 spells CASSSAPRTTGELFF. The CDR3 bases are TGCGCCAGCAGCTCGGCCCCCCGGACTACTGGGGAGCTGTTTTTT.

This chain uses TRBV6-5 with TRBJ2-7; 11 bases line up with TRBD1. CDR3 length: 15 residues. After removal of 4 bases from V and 4 bases from J, the junction contained 6 bases not matched to a gene. The germline V gene has CDR1 MNHEY and CDR2 SVGAGI. This CDR3 is CASSSRDRGAYEQYF. Written as DNA, the CDR3 is TGTGCCAGCAGTTCCCGGGACAGGGGGGCGTACGAGCAGTACTTC.

This clone occurred a few times. This chain connects TRBV2 to TRBJ2-7; no definite D call. V was trimmed by 0 bases and J by 3 bases, leaving 6 bases between them. The CDR3 loop spans 13 amino acids. Looked up from germline, CDR1 is SNHLY and CDR2 is FYNNEI. DNA for the CDR3: TGTGCCAGCAGTGAAGCATTCCTCTACGAGCAGTACTTC. Translated, it gives CASSEAFLYEQYF.

This chain connects TRBV6-5 to TRBJ1-2, with a tentative D call TRBD1 (6 bases). Trimming shortened V by 4 bases and J by 4 bases, and 10 bases separated the two germline ends. Looked up from germline, CDR1 is MNHEY and CDR2 is SVGAGI. The CDR3 has 13 residues. CDR3 residues: CASSSDRLYGYTF. The CDR3 nucleotides are TGTGCCAGCAGTTCGGACAGACTCTATGGCTACACCTTC.

This clone has only one observation. This chain joins TRBV5-1 and TRBJ2-7, with D possibly being TRBD2 (6 bases). The V and J ends lost 4 bases and 3 bases respectively, with 17 bases between them. Germline V gene sequence: CDR1 SGHRS, CDR2 YFSETQ. This CDR3 contains 15 residues. The CDR3 nucleotides are TGCGCCAGCAGCCCCCTAGTCGGGGGAAGCTACGAGCAGTACTTC. Translation: CASSPLVGGSYEQYF.

The rearrangement uses TRBV6-1 and TRBJ1-5, with 8 bases lining up with TRBD1. The V gene end was trimmed by 6 bases and the J gene end by 4 bases; junction bases not matched to a gene: 8. The CDR3 is 15 residues long. Germline CDR1 is MNHNS and CDR2 is SASEGT. CDR3 nucleotide sequence: TGTGCCAGCAGGATAGGACAGGGCCCTAATCAGCCCCAGCATTTT. This codes for CASRIGQGPNQPQHF.

The gene calls are TRBV7-2 and TRBJ2-7, with 13 bases that match TRBD2. The germline V gene has CDR1 SGHTA and CDR2 FQGNSA. With V trimmed by 3 bases and J by 3 bases, 14 bases remained unmatched. The CDR3 extends over 19 amino acids. This chain's CDR3 is CASSLYPPGLAGQIYEQYF. The CDR3 nucleotides are TGTGCCAGCAGCTTGTACCCCCCGGGACTAGCGGGACAAATCTACGAGCAGTACTTC.

V usage is TRBV7-8 and J usage is TRBJ1-2; 9 nucleotides agree with TRBD1. The CDR3 is made up of 13 amino acids. Germline values: CDR1 SGHVS, CDR2 FQNEAQ. After removal of 5 bases from V and 7 bases from J, the junction contained 5 bases not matched to a gene. For the CDR3, the DNA is TGTGCCAGCAGCAAGGGACAGGGCTTTGGCTACACCTTC. Translating gives CASSKGQGFGYTF. The full variable domain, its missing parts supplied by reference TRBV7-8 and TRBJ1-2, is GAGVSQSPRYKVAKRGQDVALRCDPISGHVSLFWYQQALGQGPEFLTYFQNEAQLDKSGLPSDRFFAERPEGSVSTLKIQRTQQEDSAVYLCASSKGQGFGYTFGSGTRLTVV.

The V and J genes are TRBV14 and TRBJ2-7; 9 bases map to TRBD1. The CDR3 is made up of 14 amino acids. Germline trimming cut 7 bases from V and 9 bases from J; bases unmatched to any gene: 13. Germline CDR1 is SGHDN and CDR2 is FVKESK. The CDR3 nucleotides read TGTGCCAGCACCCGGGACAGGGCTTCAGGCGCGCAGTACTTC. Amino acids: CASTRDRASGAQYF.

V is TRBV5-1 and J is TRBJ2-3; no firm D call. V lost 5 bases and J 0 bases, leaving 10 bases between the germline ends. CDR3 length: 14 amino acids. Germline V gene data show CDR1 as SGHRS and CDR2 as YFSETQ. CDR3: CASSPASSTDTQYF. The CDR3 bases are TGCGCCAGCAGTCCGGCCTCCAGCACAGATACGCAGTATTTT. The variable domain in full, with the rest retrieved from reference TRBV5-1 and TRBJ2-3, is KAGVTQTPRYLIKTRGQQVTLSCSPISGHRSVSWYQQTPGQGLQFLFEYFSETQRNKGNFPGRFSGRQFSNSRSEMNVSTLELGDSALYLCASSPASSTDTQYFGPGTRLTVL.

The CDR3 is CASSVIGTSGETQYF. The CDR3 coding sequence is TGCGCCAGCAGCGTAATAGGGACTAGTGGAGAGACCCAGTACTTC. V and J are TRBV5-1 and TRBJ2-5; 8 bases fit TRBD2. The CDR3 has 15 residues. V lost 4 bases and J lost 4; bases outside the gene matches: 9. The germline CDR1 and CDR2 sequences are SGHRS and YFSETQ.